This T cell receptor (beta chain) originates from a study of T cells after yellow fever vaccination (dated by TCRdb to the late 2010s). In terms of the full investigation: The SMART-Seq v4 Ultra Low Input RNA kit was used to prepare libraries from fractions with low cell numbers. To track T-cell clones before and after primary and booster YFV17D yellow fever vaccination, bulk TCR alpha and beta repertoires were sequenced longitudinally. Two healthy male donors made up the cohort, one aged 18 to 29 years and the other aged 30 to 40 years. Blood was collected at multiple timepoints before and after primary and secondary immunization, and bulk PBMC replicates and cell subsets were isolated.

The run used an Illumina NovaSeq 6000. Synthesis of TCR cDNA relied on 5'RACE template switching, a step that introduced a universal primer site along with unique molecular identifiers. Priming of cDNA synthesis was performed from both the TCR alpha and TCR beta constant segments. Libraries were amplified in two PCR steps, with sample barcodes and sequencing adapters added in the second step. Sequencing of libraries was done on Illumina HiSeq 2500 (2x100 bp) or NovaSeq (2x150 bp). Per the source publication's procedure: Reads were demultiplexed and collapsed into UMI consensus sequences with MIGEC, and V(D)J alignment was performed with MiXCR. Vaccine-responding clonotypes were identified with edgeR using replicate PBMC samples, with FDR below 0.01 and a log2 fold change above 5 up to day 15 being required. Each bulk clonotype received a CD4 or CD8 identity based on whether the sequenced CD4 or CD8 repertoire contained that clonotype at higher abundance. TCRdb took the public reads, trimmed them with fastp at Q25, ran MiXCR for clone calling and kept in-frame beta chains. Under each unique CDR3 protein, matching rows form one entry showing the most common genes and DNA. These V and J calls derive from TCRdb rather than the authors' analysis. In all, the sample holds some 150,000 distinct CDR3 sequences, and roughly 9.6% of those were seen once. 30% to 45% of the sample is taken by the ten largest.

Points on this clonotype: It lacks a known antigen. Per-base quality was not reported, and no clone a single base away is much larger than it.

The paper as a whole reports these results and caveats: Compared with the primary T-cell response, the secondary T-cell response was faster but weaker, reaching its peak on day 5 rather than on day 15. Because abundant contaminating clonotypes from the bulk population could be contained in FACS-sorted repertoires, computational filtering was required. A small share of clonotypes was detected in both CD4 and CD8 compartments, with the overlap likely arising from convergent recombination. The study included only a couple of donors, which limits how far the findings can be generalized. Most clones expanded after primary vaccination were re-detected after the booster (almost 98% of CD4 and 88% of CD8), suggesting broad memory maintenance.

The treatment or condition label on this specimen signifies: live attenuated yellow fever vaccine strain. A standard Ficoll-Paque protocol was used to isolate PBMCs from peripheral blood. Dynabeads CD4 and CD8 positive selection kits were used to isolate CD4 and CD8 T-cell fractions. RNA was extracted with TriZol from bulk PBMCs, CD4 and CD8 fractions, and dextramer-positive and dextramer-negative fractions. The source of this sequence is a man aged 18 to 29 who received the YFV17D yellow fever vaccine. The input for sequencing was CD8+ T cells sorted from PBMCs, taken 15 days after the yellow fever booster vaccination.

The DNA sequence is TGTGCCAGCAGTGACCCGACGGAGACCCAGTACTTC. Its coded protein is CASSDPTETQYF. The chain is encoded by TRBV2 joined to TRBJ2-5; the D gene cannot be resolved reliably. CDR1 SNHLY and CDR2 FYNNEI were looked up in the germline V gene. Counted from cysteine to phenylalanine, this CDR3 has 12 amino acids. This entry keeps only the CDR3 DNA: 36 bases, framed from base 1. V loses 3 bases, J loses 5 bases, and the germline ends lie 7 bases apart.